The entry below gives a single T cell receptor beta chain sequence along with its context. This sample is part of a study of blood T cell repertoires in COVID-19. Study as a whole: The study drew acute and convalescent COVID-19 samples from the United States, Italy and Spain.

This table comes from immunoSEQ multiplex PCR, and its TCRdb copy is limited to in-frame clones, with some not included. The table includes about 170,000 clones, roughly 90% detected once. Enrollment of patients from Seattle took place during active infection, with longitudinal follow-up. Trimming took off 8 bases at V and 4 bases at J, with 11 bases between the two ends. This CDR3 region has 12 residues. The germline gives CDR1 GTSNPN, CDR2 SVGIG (reference sequence). The sequenced sample was peripheral blood. This TCR came from an older woman with COVID-19, enrolled during active disease. The rearrangement joins TRBV30 to TRBJ2-2, with D possibly TRBD1 on 5 matching bases. CDR3 in DNA: TGTGCCGAGGCAGGGCCCACCGGGGAGCTGTTTTTT. Translating gives CAEAGPTGELFF. Supplemented by reference TRBV30 and TRBJ2-2, the full variable domain reads SQTIHQWPATLVQPVGSPLSLECTVEGTSNPNLYWYRQAAGRGLQLLFYSVGIGQISSEVPQNLSASRPQDRQFILSSKKLLLSDSGFYLCAEAGPTGELFFGEGSRLTVL.